Shown below are 20 T cell receptor beta chains from a single sample sequenced in a study of shared clonotypes between healthy human individuals (dated by TCRdb to the early 2020s). The library was obtained by the immunoSEQ multiplex PCR assay. Sourced from immuneACCESS, this table was stored by TCRdb with only in-frame sequences that have V and J called. A share of the clones is absent; for the studies checked, an unresolved V gene accounts for under half, and the remainder has no known explanation. For this sample there are over a million clones; about 75% appear just once. The top ten constitute roughly 1.5% of the sample. Sequences were obtained from memory CD4+ T cells sorted from blood. The sample's cell subset or site label, in plain terms: CD45RA-negative fraction. These receptors came from a man aged 18-30 years in good health.

This clone was recorded only once. The chain couples TRBV5-1 to TRBJ2-3, with 10 positions matching TRBD2. With 4 bases clipped from V and 4 bases from J, the junction kept 6 bases outside the gene matches. CDR1 and CDR2 (germline): SGHRS, YFSETQ. The CDR3 has 15 amino acids. This CDR3 is CASSLSGGKSDTQYF. As DNA, the CDR3 is TGCGCCAGCAGCCTTAGCGGGGGGAAATCAGATACGCAGTATTTT.

The V gene is TRBV9, the J gene TRBJ2-5; the match to TRBD2 covers 11 bases. The CDR3 contains 16 residues. Germline V gives CDR1 SGDLS, CDR2 YYNGEE. V trimming: 3 bases; J trimming: 5 bases; junction bases outside the gene matches: 9. The CDR3 spells CASSEFLAGGPETQYF. The CDR3 DNA sequence: TGTGCCAGCAGCGAATTTTTAGCGGGAGGGCCGGAGACCCAGTACTTC.

J is TRBJ1-1 and V is TRBV9, with D perhaps TRBD1 (6 bases). This CDR3 region has 15 residues. The germline V gene encodes CDR1 SGDLS and CDR2 YYNGEE. V was pared by 0 bases and J by 0 bases, with 9 bases between. CDR3 residues: CASSVAGEMNTEAFF. The CDR3 bases are TGTGCCAGCAGCGTAGCAGGGGAGATGAACACTGAAGCTTTCTTT.

V gene TRBV18 combines with J gene TRBJ1-5; TRBD1 is a possible D gene (5 bases). Germline loops: CDR1 KGHSH, CDR2 LQKENI. V lost 2 bases, J lost 0 bases, and 14 bases lay in between. The CDR3 is 17 amino acids. The CDR3 bases are TGTGCCAGCTCACCATCGGTTGGGGGGTATAGCAATCAGCCCCAGCATTTT. This gives the protein CASSPSVGGYSNQPQHF.

J is TRBJ1-5 and V is TRBV28; D is perhaps TRBD1 (6 bases). CDR3 length equals 16 residues. Germline assignment: CDR1 MDHEN and CDR2 SYDVKM. Deletions cut 7 bases from V and 1 base from J, with 17 bases between. The CDR3 region is CASNPGGAGSNQPQHF. Written as DNA, the CDR3 is TGTGCCAGCAACCCGGGGGGGGCAGGGAGCAATCAGCCCCAGCATTTT.

The genes are TRBV6-6 and TRBJ1-4, with TRBD1 identical over 9 bases. CDR3 length equals 16 residues. Germline CDR1 reads MNHNY; CDR2 reads SVGAGI (reference sequence). V lost 3 bases, J lost 8 bases, and 10 bases stayed unmatched. The CDR3 sequence is CASSYSSDRGWEKLFF. The CDR3 DNA follows: TGTGCCAGCAGTTATTCCTCGGACAGGGGCTGGGAAAAACTGTTTTTT.

This chain connects TRBV6-5 to TRBJ1-5; weak D call: TRBD1 (6 bases). The V and J ends lost 6 bases and 7 bases respectively, with 13 bases between them. The CDR3 contains 13 residues. Germline V gene lookup returns CDR1 MNHEY and CDR2 SVGAGI. The CDR3 loop reads CASRATGYQPQHF. In DNA form, the CDR3 reads TGTGCCAGCAGGGCAACAGGGTACCAGCCCCAGCATTTT.

This clone has more than one count but fewer than ten. The V gene is TRBV6-5, the J gene TRBJ1-2; maybe TRBD1 (6 bases). CDR1 and CDR2 from the germline V gene are MNHEY and SVGAGI. The CDR3 length is 13 residues. V was trimmed by 2 bases and J by 9 bases, leaving 13 bases between them. In DNA form, the CDR3 reads TGTGCCAGCAGTTACAAGGGGGGTATGAGCTACACCTTC. Translating it yields CASSYKGGMSYTF.

About this clone itself: Since a far larger clone is one base different, this is likely a read error. The chain combines TRBV9 with TRBJ1-6, with 7 positions matching TRBD1. CDR1 and CDR2 from the germline V gene are SGDLS and YYNGEE. The CDR3 covers 15 residues. The CDR3 bases are TGTGCCAGCAGCCCTCGGGACAGAGGGGTTTCACCCTTCCACTTT. It is translated as CASSPRDRGVSPFHF.

The V call is TRBV4-1, the J call TRBJ2-2, with 7 bases fitting TRBD1. Germline-derived CDR1 and CDR2 are MGHRA and YSYEKL. The junction had 6 bases not matched to a gene; V was cut back by 0 bases and J by 5 bases. The CDR3 runs 16 residues. This chain's CDR3 is CASSQDPDRETGELFF. CDR3 in DNA: TGCGCCAGCAGCCAAGATCCCGACAGGGAAACCGGGGAGCTGTTTTTT.

The V gene is TRBV5-5, the J gene TRBJ2-7, with 8 nucleotides matching TRBD1. The CDR3 has 13 amino acids. CDR1 and CDR2 (germline): SGHKS, YYEKEE (reference sequence). V lost 3 bases to trimming and J lost 6 bases; unmatched junction nucleotides: 5. CDR3 nucleotides: TGTGCCAGCAGCTCAAGAGACAGGGGCGAGCAGTACTTC. It encodes CASSSRDRGEQYF.

The chain carries TRBV5-5 and TRBJ2-4, with D unclear. CDR1 SGHKS and CDR2 YYEKEE come from the germline V gene (reference sequence). The ends were cut back, 7 bases at V and 1 base at J, with 9 bases in the middle. The CDR3 loop spans 13 amino acids. The CDR3 region is CASGIQAKNIQYF. The CDR3 nucleotides read TGTGCCAGCGGAATCCAGGCCAAAAACATTCAGTACTTC. Supplemented by reference TRBV5-5 and TRBJ2-4, the full variable domain reads DAGVTQSPTHLIKTRGQQVTLRCSPISGHKSVSWYQQVLGQGPQFIFQYYEKEERGRGNFPDRFSARQFPNYSSELNVNALLLGDSALYLCASGIQAKNIQYFGAGTRLSVL.

This clone was detected many times. For the CDR3, the DNA is TGTGCCAGCAGCCCCGGACTTGTGAACACCGGGGAGCTGTTTTTT. Translating gives CASSPGLVNTGELFF. The chain employs TRBV6-5 and TRBJ2-2; D perhaps matches TRBD2 (5 bases). Germline-derived CDR1 and CDR2 are MNHEY and SVGAGI. This CDR3 has 15 amino acids. V lost 6 bases and J lost 1, with 12 bases in between.

The chain combines TRBV6-6 with TRBJ1-2; 9 bases map to TRBD1. The CDR3 length is 15 residues. The V gene's germline CDR1 is MNHNY and CDR2 SVGAGI (reference sequence). Trimming removed 7 bases from V and 3 bases from J; junction bases left unmatched: 9. CDR3 residues: CASTDPGQGHYGYTF. CDR3 DNA: TGTGCCAGCACAGATCCGGGACAGGGCCACTATGGCTACACCTTC.

J is TRBJ2-2 and V is TRBV7-9; 7 bases agree with TRBD1. The V segment lost 3 bases and the J segment 4 bases; nucleotides outside the gene matches: 5. This CDR3 is 15 amino acids long. Germline loops: CDR1 SEHNR, CDR2 FQNEAQ (reference sequence). CDR3 nucleotides: TGTGCCAGCAGCTTGAACAGGGGACCCACCGGGGAGCTGTTTTTT. It encodes CASSLNRGPTGELFF.

This chain connects TRBV2 to TRBJ2-5; D possibly corresponds to TRBD1 (5 bases). The CDR3 runs 14 residues. Germline V gene data show CDR1 as SNHLY and CDR2 as FYNNEI. Trimming pared 6 bases from V and 5 bases from J, leaving 16 bases between. CDR3 DNA sequence: TGTGCCAGCAGGGCCACGCAGGGTAGTGAGACCCAGTACTTC. Translation: CASRATQGSETQYF.

The rearrangement links TRBV5-1 to TRBJ2-1; no clear D gene. The CDR3 is 15 residues long. The V end lost 4 bases, the J end lost 2 bases, and 13 bases lay between the germline ends. The germline V gene has CDR1 SGHRS and CDR2 YFSETQ. CDR3 amino acids: CASSVTVAPYNEQFF. The DNA for the CDR3 is TGCGCCAGCAGCGTCACAGTGGCGCCCTACAATGAGCAGTTCTTC.

This clone was observed a few times. This chain uses TRBV11-3 with TRBJ1-1; D unresolved. The CDR3 has 13 amino acids. V was trimmed by 4 bases and J by 0 bases, leaving 6 bases between them. Germline lookup yields CDR1 SGHNT and CDR2 YENEEA. CDR3 loop: CASSSSVNTEAFF. The CDR3 nucleotides are TGTGCCAGCAGCTCAAGTGTGAACACTGAAGCTTTCTTT.

The chain has TRBV5-1 and TRBJ2-5, with 8 bases identical to TRBD1. The V segment lost 4 bases and the J segment 4 bases; nucleotides outside the gene matches: 9. Germline V CDR1 and CDR2: SGHRS, YFSETQ. This CDR3 has 15 amino acids. CDR3 loop: CASSLGQGRGETQYF. The CDR3, as DNA: TGCGCCAGCAGCCTAGGACAGGGTAGAGGAGAGACCCAGTACTTC.

The sample holds many counts of this clone. The V call is TRBV6-1, the J call TRBJ2-1, with a possible D match to TRBD2 (6 bases). CDR3 length equals 14 residues. In germline, CDR1 is MNHNS, CDR2 SASEGT. Trimming removed 6 bases from V and 0 bases from J, with 9 bases in between. As DNA, the CDR3 is TGTGCCAGCAGCGGAGGGGTCTCCTACAATGAGCAGTTCTTC. Translating gives CASSGGVSYNEQFF.